This TCR beta chain is from a study of blood T cell repertoires in COVID-19. For the study at large: Spain, Italy and the United States supplied samples that represented acute and convalescent COVID-19. The analysed material was cDNA or gDNA that came from T cells, B-cell-depleted T cells, or PBMCs.

Source study methods: How many nucleated cells were present was estimated from reference gene primer amplification. The assay was immunoSEQ multiplex PCR, and TCRdb's table has in-frame clones only and misses some. The DNA gave D and trimming, while V, J and clone size come from that table. The table lists about 100,000 clones, approximately 93% of them singletons. The CDR3 runs 14 residues. J lost 2 bases, V lost 4 bases, and 3 bases had no gene match. Germline CDR1 SGHRS, CDR2 YFSETQ. The rearrangement joins TRBV5-1 to TRBJ1-3; 7 bases align to TRBD1. This receptor was obtained from a man aged 50 or older with active COVID-19. The sequenced material came from peripheral blood. Here the CDR3 reads CASSDQGAGNTIYF. The CDR3 DNA follows: TGCGCCAGCAGCGATCAGGGGGCTGGAAACACCATATATTTT.